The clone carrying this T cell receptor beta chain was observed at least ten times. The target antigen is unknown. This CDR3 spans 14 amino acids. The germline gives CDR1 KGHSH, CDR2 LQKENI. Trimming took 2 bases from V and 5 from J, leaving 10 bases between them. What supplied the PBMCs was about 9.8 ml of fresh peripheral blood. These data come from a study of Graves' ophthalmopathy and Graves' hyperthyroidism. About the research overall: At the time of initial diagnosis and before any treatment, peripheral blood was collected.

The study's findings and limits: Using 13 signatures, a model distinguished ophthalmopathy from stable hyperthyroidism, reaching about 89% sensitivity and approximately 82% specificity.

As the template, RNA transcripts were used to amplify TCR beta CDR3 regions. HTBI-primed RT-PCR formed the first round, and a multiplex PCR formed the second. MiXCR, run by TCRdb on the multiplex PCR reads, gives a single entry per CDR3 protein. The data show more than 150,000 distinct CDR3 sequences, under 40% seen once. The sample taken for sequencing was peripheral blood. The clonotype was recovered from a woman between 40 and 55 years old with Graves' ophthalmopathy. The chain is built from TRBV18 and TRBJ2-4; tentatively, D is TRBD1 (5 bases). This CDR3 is CASSPGPGQNIQYF. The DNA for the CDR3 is TGTGCCAGCTCACCAGGCCCAGGGCAAAACATTCAGTACTTC.